Listed here are 21 T cell receptor beta chains from one sample, sequenced in a study of CD8+ T cells in alopecia areata. RNA, once extracted, was reverse transcribed into cDNA for use as the sequencing template. Only in-frame clones appear in the TCRdb table, and some are missing; sequencing was by immunoSEQ multiplex PCR. The profile shows 150,000 to 200,000 clones, 60% of them singletons. The treatment: oral pan-JAK inhibitor, 5-10 mg twice daily. Sequences were derived from CD4+ T cells sorted from blood, sampled at week 24, from a patient treated with tofacitinib. The receptor source for this set is a human donor with alopecia areata.

This clone appeared many times. The J gene is TRBJ1-6, the V gene TRBV30, with D possibly matching TRBD1 (6 bases). CDR3 size: 13 residues. Deletions cut 5 bases from V and 7 bases from J, with 12 bases between. Germline V gene data show CDR1 as GTSNPN and CDR2 as SVGIG (reference sequence). CDR3 amino acids: CAWGRGKNSPLHF. The DNA for the CDR3 is TGTGCCTGGGGCAGGGGCAAGAATTCACCCCTCCACTTT.

This chain uses TRBV29-1 with TRBJ1-1; possible D gene TRBD1, 5 bases. Trimming removed 1 base at V and 6 bases at J, with 21 bases between. Germline V lookup: CDR1 SQVTM, CDR2 ANQGSEA. This CDR3 region has 16 residues. The CDR3 sequence is CSVEGEGRWGRPEAFF. The CDR3 region has the DNA TGCAGCGTTGAAGGGGAGGGACGCTGGGGCCGGCCTGAAGCTTTCTTT.

The chain combines TRBV4-1 with TRBJ2-5; D possibly matches TRBD1 or TRBD2 (5 bases each). CDR1 and CDR2 (germline): MGHRA, YSYEKL. The CDR3 covers 17 residues. V was pared by 0 bases and J by 1 base, with 15 bases between. CDR3 residues: CASSQDIPGAVQETQYF. The CDR3 DNA reads as TGCGCCAGCAGCCAAGATATCCCCGGGGCCGTCCAAGAGACCCAGTACTTC.

V is TRBV6-5 and J is TRBJ2-3, with D maybe TRBD2 (5 bases). V gave up 0 bases and J gave up 4 bases, with 8 bases separating them. Germline V lookup: CDR1 MNHEY, CDR2 SVGAGI. The CDR3 consists of 14 residues. The CDR3 region is CASSYSRTSDTQYF. CDR3 DNA: TGTGCCAGCAGTTACTCCCGGACTTCAGATACGCAGTATTTT.

This clone occurred a few times. The chain combines TRBV23-1 with TRBJ2-3, with 7 positions matching TRBD1. TRBV23-1 is an ORF for which the function is uncertain. The CDR3 consists of 15 residues. The ends lost 5 bases at V and 5 bases at J; junction bases unmatched: 10. The CDR3 DNA reads TGCGCCAGCAGTTCGCAGGGGGAACCAGGAGATACGCAGTATTTT. Its translation is CASSSQGEPGDTQYF.

The chain links TRBV2 to TRBJ2-4; a possible D gene is TRBD1 (6 bases). V gave up 7 bases and J gave up 0 bases, with 19 bases separating them. Germline V gene sequence: CDR1 SNHLY, CDR2 FYNNEI. This CDR3 contains 17 residues. The CDR3 is CASTRDSTGLAKNIQYF. CDR3 in DNA: TGTGCCAGCACCAGAGATTCGACAGGACTAGCCAAAAACATTCAGTACTTC.

The J gene is TRBJ1-1, the V gene TRBV7-7; the D gene is possibly TRBD1 (5 bases). Germline values: CDR1 SSHAT, CDR2 FNYEAQ (reference sequence). The V end was cut by 1 base, the J end by 8 bases, with 11 bases between. The CDR3 contains 13 residues. The CDR3 spells CASSLVQGSEAFF. The CDR3 nucleotides are TGTGCCAGCAGCTTAGTCCAGGGTTCGGAAGCTTTCTTT.

This clone was found a few times. The chain links TRBV29-1 to TRBJ1-2, with D maybe TRBD1 (5 bases). CDR1 is SQVTM, CDR2 ANQGSEA, per germline. V lost 2 bases and J 5 bases, leaving 15 bases between the germline ends. The CDR3 has 14 residues. As DNA, the CDR3 is TGCAGCGTTGAAAAGGGGACCATGGTTTATGGCTACACCTTC. It codes for CSVEKGTMVYGYTF.

The rearrangement uses TRBV29-1 and TRBJ2-7; 10 bases are a match to TRBD2. Germline loops: CDR1 SQVTM, CDR2 ANQGSEA. J lost 6 bases, V lost 6 bases, and 8 bases had no gene match. This CDR3 comprises 13 residues. The CDR3 reads CSVRTSGLGEQYF. In DNA, the CDR3 is TGCAGCGTCCGGACTAGCGGACTGGGCGAGCAGTACTTC.

The V gene is TRBV5-1, the J gene TRBJ1-2, with 9 bases identical to TRBD1. Per the germline V gene, CDR1 is SGHRS and CDR2 is YFSETQ. The CDR3 covers 14 residues. The V gene end was trimmed by 4 bases and the J gene end by 4 bases; junction bases not matched to a gene: 5. In DNA form, the CDR3 reads TGCGCCAGCAGCATAGGACAGGGGACCTATGGCTACACCTTC. Translation: CASSIGQGTYGYTF.

V usage is TRBV30 and J usage is TRBJ2-7; D remains ambiguous. CDR3 size: 15 residues. Per germline, CDR1 GTSNPN and CDR2 SVGIG (reference sequence). V lost 0 bases and J 4 bases, leaving 16 bases between the germline ends. The DNA for the CDR3 is TGTGCCTGGAGTGTACCTCAGTTCCGACCTTACGAGCAGTACTTC. Translation: CAWSVPQFRPYEQYF.

CDR3 loop: CASSWTSSGANVLTF. CDR3 DNA: TGTGCCAGCAGCTGGACTAGCTCTGGGGCCAACGTCCTGACTTTC. V and J are TRBV7-3 and TRBJ2-6, with 7 bases matching TRBD2. CDR3 length: 15 amino acids. The trim removed 4 bases at V and 0 bases at J, leaving 0 bases unmatched. Germline CDR1 and CDR2: SGHTA and FQGTGA.

This chain uses TRBV29-1 with TRBJ1-1; no definite D call. The germline V gene has CDR1 SQVTM and CDR2 ANQGSEA. This CDR3 is 11 amino acids long. The V and J ends lost 2 bases and 11 bases respectively, with 12 bases between them. The CDR3 sequence: CSVERLSGAFF. CDR3 coding DNA: TGCAGCGTTGAACGGCTCAGCGGGGCTTTCTTT.

A word on this clone: Different DNA sequences within this sample yield the same CDR3. The gene calls are TRBV7-2 and TRBJ2-7, with D hard to call. CDR1 and CDR2 from the germline V gene are SGHTA and FQGNSA. CDR3 length: 13 residues. V was shortened by 5 bases and J by 0 bases, with 8 bases between the two germline ends. In DNA form, the CDR3 reads TGTGCCAGCAGCCTGGAGCGCTCCTACGAGCAGTACTTC. It yields the protein CASSLERSYEQYF.

This chain connects TRBV27 to TRBJ2-5, with 9 bases lining up with TRBD1. Near its end, the DNA agrees better with TRBJ2-7, so the J call may be wrong. The CDR3 runs 14 residues. Germline loops: CDR1 MNHEY, CDR2 SMNVEV (reference sequence). CDR3: CASSPGTGISEQYF. CDR3 nucleotides: TGTGCCAGCAGCCCCGGGACAGGGATCTCCGAGCAGTACTTC.

CDR3 region: CASSGQGTGANVLTF. CDR3 nucleotides: TGTGCCAGCAGCGGACAGGGGACCGGGGCCAACGTCCTGACTTTC. The rearrangement joins TRBV2 to TRBJ2-6, with TRBD1 identical over 9 bases. Looked up from germline, CDR1 is SNHLY and CDR2 is FYNNEI. The CDR3 consists of 15 residues. Germline trimming cut 6 bases from V and 4 bases from J; bases unmatched to any gene: 4.

This clone was recorded a few times. V usage is TRBV29-1 and J usage is TRBJ2-1, with D possibly being TRBD1 (6 bases). The CDR3 extends over 13 amino acids. Germline lookup yields CDR1 SQVTM and CDR2 ANQGSEA. Trimming cost V 5 bases and J 8 bases, with 16 bases left between them. The CDR3 protein is CSVRQVLGYEQFF. CDR3 sequence (DNA): TGCAGCGTTCGACAGGTTCTGGGCTATGAGCAGTTCTTC.

V usage is TRBV5-6 and J usage is TRBJ2-3; a possible D gene is TRBD2 (7 bases). CDR1 is SGHDT, CDR2 YYEEEE, per germline. V was clipped by 0 bases and J by 1 base, with 12 bases between them. The CDR3 runs 16 residues. CDR3 residues: CASSLDPGGRTDTQYF. CDR3 DNA sequence: TGTGCCAGCAGCTTGGATCCGGGGGGCCGCACAGATACGCAGTATTTT.

This clone was observed once. Other DNA variants within this sample encode the same CDR3. This rearrangement joins TRBV27 to TRBJ1-5; D unresolved. CDR3 size: 13 residues. Germline CDR1 reads MNHEY; CDR2 reads SMNVEV (reference sequence). Deletions cut 3 bases from V and 4 bases from J, with 7 bases between. The CDR3 region has the DNA TGTGCCAGCAGTTTCACCGGGAATCAGCCCCAGCATTTT. As protein: CASSFTGNQPQHF.

The chain joins TRBV27 to TRBJ2-5; D remains unclear. Per the germline V gene, CDR1 is MNHEY and CDR2 is SMNVEV (reference sequence). This CDR3 has 14 amino acids. Trimming left V 3 bases short and J 0 bases short, with 8 bases between. The DNA for the CDR3 is TGTGCCAGCAGTTTGCTGGGTAACCAAGAGACCCAGTACTTC. Its protein is CASSLLGNQETQYF.

The genes are TRBV5-1 and TRBJ2-5, with D hard to call. Trimming stripped 0 bases from V and 2 bases from J, with 8 bases between. The CDR3 spans 14 residues. The germline gives CDR1 SGHRS, CDR2 YFSETQ. The DNA of the CDR3 is TGCGCCAGCAGCTTGGTGGCTGCTCAAGAGACCCAGTACTTC. It translates to CASSLVAAQETQYF.